This T cell receptor beta chain was retrieved from a study of OX40 agonist ivuxolimab in advanced cancers. Study details: The patients received ivuxolimab by intravenous route every 2 weeks at 0.01 to 10 mg/kg. The study, taken as a whole, reports: Undetermined was the antigen specificity of the expanded peripheral T cells. CD8+ T cells were the subset that, on average, had more expanded clones than CD4+.

The repertoire was sequenced with immunoSEQ multiplex PCR; TCRdb's copy has only in-frame clones and lacks some. The profile covers some 68,000 clones, with around 83% appearing a single time and less than 1.1% taken by the ten largest. Details on this clone: Its specificity is not known.

Peripheral blood came from all dose cohorts at three timepoints. Sequencing was performed on CD4+ or CD8+ T cells sorted from blood, taken in a trial of the OX40 agonist ivuxolimab. This TCR came from an adult with an advanced solid tumor such as melanoma, head and neck, liver or kidney cancer.

The CDR3 loop is CASSDGQLETQYF. The CDR3 coding sequence is TGTGCCAGCAGTGACGGACAGTTGGAGACCCAGTACTTC. This chain connects TRBV6-1 to TRBJ2-5; perhaps TRBD1 as D (6 bases). CDR1 is MNHNS, CDR2 SASEGT, per germline. V gave up 3 bases and J gave up 5 bases, with 10 bases separating them. The CDR3 has 13 amino acids.